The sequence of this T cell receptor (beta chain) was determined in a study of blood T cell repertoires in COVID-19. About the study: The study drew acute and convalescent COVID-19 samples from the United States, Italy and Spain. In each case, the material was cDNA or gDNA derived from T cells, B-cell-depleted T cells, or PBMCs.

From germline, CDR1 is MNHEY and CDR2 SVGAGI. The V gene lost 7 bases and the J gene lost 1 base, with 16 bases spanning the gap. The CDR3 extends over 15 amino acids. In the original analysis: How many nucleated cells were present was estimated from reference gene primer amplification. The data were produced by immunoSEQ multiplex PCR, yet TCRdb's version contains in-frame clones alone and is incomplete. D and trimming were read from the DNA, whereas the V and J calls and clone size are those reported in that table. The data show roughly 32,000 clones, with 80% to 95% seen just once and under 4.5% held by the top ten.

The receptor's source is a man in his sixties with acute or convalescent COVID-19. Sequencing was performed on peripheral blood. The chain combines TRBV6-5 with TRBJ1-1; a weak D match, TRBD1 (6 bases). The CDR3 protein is CASNIQGGGNTEAFF. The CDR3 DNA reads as TGTGCCAGCAACATACAGGGTGGCGGGAACACTGAAGCTTTCTTT.